This T cell receptor beta chain was profiled in a study of blood T cell repertoires in COVID-19. Looking at the study overall: Acute-phase and convalescent COVID-19 samples originated in the United States, Italy and Spain. The analysed material was cDNA or gDNA that came from T cells, B-cell-depleted T cells, or PBMCs.

Authors' methods: Estimation of nucleated cell counts was performed using reference gene primer amplification. Sequenced by immunoSEQ multiplex PCR; TCRdb stores in-frame clones only, minus some. The V and J calls and the clone size are those of that table, but D and trimming were determined from the DNA. The data show under 250,000 clones, with under 90% seen just once and roughly 11% held by the top ten. Trimming pared 1 base from V and 5 bases from J, leaving 17 bases between. This CDR3 has 16 residues. Per the germline V gene, CDR1 is MNHEY and CDR2 is SMNVEV (reference sequence). This TCR came from a man aged 45-65 years with COVID-19, enrolled during active disease. The chain is built from TRBV27 and TRBJ1-1, with a weak D call TRBD1 (6 bases). The sequenced sample was peripheral blood. The CDR3: CASSLFSRPGETEAFF. The CDR3 DNA reads TGTGCCAGCAGTTTATTTTCCAGGCCAGGGGAGACTGAAGCTTTCTTT.